The sequence of this TCR beta chain was determined in a study of CD8 T cells in Susac syndrome. Turning to this clonotype: Antigen specificity is unknown.

The CDR3 is made up of 17 amino acids. Germline CDR1 and CDR2: SEHNR and FQNEAQ (reference sequence). The junction had 10 bases not matched to a gene; V was cut back by 6 bases and J by 0 bases. Notes on the study in general: Clonal expansion was not seen in any Susac syndrome CD4+ T cell repertoire.

An amount of RNA that ranged from roughly 0.5 to 1 ug was reverse transcribed with random hexamers. TCRdb independently ran MiXCR on the immunoSEQ multiplex PCR reads; one entry per CDR3 protein. The sample includes about 140,000 distinct CDR3 sequences, approximately 96% of them seen just once. Sequences were obtained from CD4+ T cells from PBMCs. The clonotype originates from a human donor with Susac syndrome. The chain combines TRBV7-9 with TRBJ2-4, with 8 bases aligning to TRBD2. CDR3: CASSPGGRPLAKNIQYF. The DNA for the CDR3 is TGTGCCAGCAGTCCGGGAGGGCGCCCGCTAGCCAAAAACATTCAGTACTTC.